The clone carrying this T cell receptor (beta chain) turned up a few times. As yet, its antigen is unknown. The entry originates in a study of blood T cells in healthy people across ages. Sample-barcoded 5' priming and a J-beta primer mix drove a second PCR of about 6 to 11 cycles. TCRdb recomputed calls from the 5' RACE reads with MiXCR, one row per CDR3 protein. The sample contains around 1.5 million distinct CDR3 sequences, roughly 60% of which appear only once. Study results and caveats: Naive CD4+ cell counts and diversity both ran higher in long-lived than in aged donors.

The sample comprised blood. The sequence came from a man aged 18-30 years in good health.

The CDR3 nucleotides are TGCACGCGTGAATCGGACAGGGGAGGGAAAACTAATGAAAAACTGTTTTTT. This encodes CTRESDRGGKTNEKLFF. The V gene is TRBV29-1, the J gene TRBJ1-4; TRBD1 matches at 9 bases. Germline V gene lookup returns CDR1 SQVTM and CDR2 ANQGSEA. This CDR3 contains 17 residues.